This T cell receptor beta chain was captured in a study of shared clonotypes between healthy human individuals. Deep-level running was used for the assay. The authors' processing: Junction-only sequences without quality scores were provided by ImmunoSEQ, so filtering was different. TCRdb keeps only in-frame clones here, not all; method: immunoSEQ multiplex PCR. The V and J calls and clone size were taken over from that table, and D and trimming were inferred from the DNA. The profile shows under 200,000 clones, 85% to 95% of them singletons. As concerns this clone: Its antigen is unknown.

Study outcomes and limitations: The generation probabilities recorded for non-shared clonotypes fell below those of clonotypes shared by all four donors. The genetic and exposure-history diversity represented was limited by few donors.

V was pared by 1 base and J by 12 bases, with 17 bases of the junction left unmatched. Germline V gene data show CDR1 as MGHRA and CDR2 as YSYEKL. The CDR3 is 16 amino acids. The rearrangement joins TRBV4-1 to TRBJ1-2, with 7 bases identical to TRBD1. The material sequenced was naive CD4+ T cells sorted from blood. Subset noted: CD45RA+ positively selected. The sequence derives from a woman between 25 and 40 years old in good health. The chain's CDR3 is CASSQVPLPGQKSNTF. The CDR3 bases are TGCGCCAGCAGCCAAGTCCCCTTACCGGGACAGAAGTCTAACACCTTC.